This T cell receptor beta chain was captured in a study of T cells in Graves' hyperthyroidism and ophthalmopathy. Study-wide points: Ophthalmopathy was predicted by the model a median of 6.5 months ahead of onset. Most expanded thyroid clonotypes above 0.001 recurred in blood.

With regard to this clonotype: The target antigen is unknown.

The ends lost 4 bases at V and 2 bases at J; junction bases unmatched: 6. This CDR3 is built from 17 residues. From germline, CDR1 is LNHDA and CDR2 SQIVND (reference sequence). There were TCR beta CDR3 regions amplified from RNA transcripts. The primer set for the first-round RT-PCR of the TCR CDR3 was HTBI. MiXCR, applied by TCRdb to the multiplex PCR reads, yields one record per CDR3 protein. Found here are some 420,000 distinct CDR3 sequences, roughly 15% of them singletons; the top ten hold roughly 4.8%. This clonotype was obtained from a woman younger than 30 with Graves' hyperthyroidism. Source material: blood. The rearrangement links TRBV19 to TRBJ2-6; 9 nucleotides agree with TRBD1. The CDR3: CASSKQGALAGANVLTF. CDR3 coding DNA: TGTGCCAGTAGTAAACAGGGGGCGTTAGCTGGGGCCAACGTCCTGACTTTC.